This T cell receptor (beta chain) is drawn from a study of OX40 agonist ivuxolimab in advanced cancers. A note on the overall study: Ivuxolimab was an agonistic, fully human IgG2 monoclonal antibody directed against OX40 (CD134), a costimulatory receptor. Intravenous ivuxolimab was administered to patients every 2 weeks at six dose levels: 0.01, 0.1, 0.3, 1.5, 3 and 10 mg/kg. Of the approximately 50 patients in dose escalation, approximately 20 had hepatocellular carcinoma, some 15 had melanoma, 9 had renal cell carcinoma and 9 had head and neck cancer. In the dose-escalation cohort, 70% to 85% of patients were male, and the mean age was approximately 60 years with a range of about 20 to 80. Prior anti-PD-1, anti-PD-L1 or anti-CTLA-4 therapy was permitted, and less than 45% of dose-escalation patients had received checkpoint inhibitors. Three dose-escalation patients achieved partial responses, one with hepatocellular carcinoma and two with cutaneous melanoma. The point of sequencing TCRbeta in the periphery was to test whether ivuxolimab changed TCR sequence diversity and drove clonal T-cell expansion. The paper covers the monotherapy dose-escalation part of the phase I ivuxolimab trial, which included N ≈ 50 patients.

Overall study results and their limits: Which antigens the clonally expanded peripheral T cells were specific for was not determined. Low levels of normalized T-cell clonal expansion were also shown by some nonresponding patients. Partial responders in the 0.1-3.0 mg/kg groups had among the lowest normalized peripheral clonal expansion, especially among CD8+ T cells. On average, CD8+ T cells showed more expanded clones than CD4+ T cells after ivuxolimab. At doses of 0.1 to 3.0 mg/kg, clonal expansion of both CD4+ and CD8+ T cells in blood was seen between baseline and week 6.

For CDR1 and CDR2, the germline V gene (reference sequence) lists MNHEY and SMNVEV. V and J are trimmed by 3 bases and 2 bases, and the gene matches miss 3 bases of the junction. The CDR3 sequence holds 16 residues, the cysteine and phenylalanine included. CDR3 DNA only is kept here, 48 bases in frame from base 1. To sequence the TCRbeta CDR3 region, genomic DNA was isolated from the sorted cells. The immunoSEQ Assay was used for sequencing of TCRbeta CDR3 regions. TCRdb mirrors the immuneACCESS table, restricted to in-frame sequences. Some clones are absent from its copies; in checked studies, under half trace to an unresolved V gene, and the reason for the others is unknown. The sample table lists over 95,000 clones, around 95% of them with a count of one. Together, the top ten hold around 2.2% of the sample. In this sample, this clone turned up a few times. Its cognate antigen has yet to be identified. No clone much larger than this one lies a single base away; base qualities are absent.

Patients with a history of autoimmune disease or receiving systemic immunosuppression were excluded from the trial. In every dose cohort, peripheral blood was drawn for TCR sequencing at baseline, cycle 4 day 1, and cycle 7 day 1. Samples were obtained from an open-label, multicenter, first-in-human phase I dose-escalation trial of ivuxolimab. Adults with locally advanced or metastatic melanoma, renal cell, hepatocellular, or head and neck squamous cell carcinoma were enrolled in the trial. Before TCR sequencing, CD4+ T cells and CD8+ T cells were sorted from peripheral blood as separate populations.

The material sequenced was CD4+ or CD8+ T cells sorted from blood, taken in a trial of the OX40 agonist ivuxolimab. This clonotype originated in an adult with an advanced solid tumor such as melanoma, head and neck, liver or kidney cancer. Rearrangement joined TRBV27 to TRBJ2-5; 13 junctional bases match TRBD2. The bases read TGTGCCAGCAGTTTGGAGGGACTAGCGGGGCAAGAGACCCAGTACTTC. Its product reads: CASSLEGLAGQETQYF.